The following is a T cell receptor beta chain sequence with its context. Read sequence stops 3 residues before the CDR3 end, and the germline J gene provides the missing end. This record belongs to a study of T cells in women clearing cervical HPV infection. Study-wide background: No precancer developed; the control's incident HPV16 infection cleared within 12 months.

Assay used: immunoSEQ multiplex PCR; TCRdb lists only in-frame clones, some missing. The specimen's table records about 16,000 clones. Germline loops: CDR1 DFQATT, CDR2 SNEGSKA (reference sequence). The CDR3 spans 15 residues. V lost 1 base, J lost 0 bases, and 2 bases stayed unmatched. The specimen was blood buffy coat. The source is a woman between 18 and 69 years old with a cervical HPV16 infection that either progressed to CIN3+ or cleared (not recorded which). This rearrangement joins TRBV20-1 to TRBJ2-5; 10 nucleotides align to TRBD2. The CDR3 spells CSARGTSGNQETQYF. Incomplete CDR3 DNA: TGCAGTGCTAGAGGGACTAGCGGAAACCAAGAGACC.